This T cell receptor beta chain was retrieved from a study of blood T cell repertoires in COVID-19. Study-level background: Donors in the United States, Italy and Spain gave samples during acute or convalescent COVID-19.

There are 15 residues in the CDR3. Germline CDR1 and CDR2: SGHRS and YFSETQ. V dropped 3 bases and J dropped 5; count of bases not matched to a gene: 8. In the original analysis: Quantification of nucleated cells was approximated via reference gene primer amplification. Clones were read by immunoSEQ multiplex PCR, and TCRdb kept only the in-frame ones, dropping some. The V and J calls and the clone size are those of that table, but D and trimming were determined from the DNA. This table holds a few hundred thousand clones, around 89% found once. Source material: peripheral blood. The clonotype comes from a woman aged 25 to 39 who had recovered from COVID-19. The chain employs TRBV5-1 and TRBJ1-1; 9 positions agree with TRBD1. The DNA for the CDR3 is TGCGCCAGCAGCTATATACAGGGGGCAGGTACTGAAGCTTTCTTT. It is translated as CASSYIQGAGTEAFF.